What follows are 16 T cell receptor beta chains derived from one specimen sequenced in a study of blood T cell repertoires in COVID-19. Repertoires were generated with immunoSEQ multiplex PCR, while TCRdb's copy carries only in-frame clones and drops some. The sample lists about 250,000 clones, around 82% occurring once. The sequenced sample was PBMCs or T cells enriched from blood (not recorded which). These receptors all stem from a man aged 50-60 years who had recovered from COVID-19.

The J gene is TRBJ1-6, the V gene TRBV19; TRBD1 matches 7 bases. CDR1 LNHDA and CDR2 SQIVND come from the germline V gene (reference sequence). V lost 6 bases to trimming and J lost 7 bases; unmatched junction nucleotides: 6. The CDR3 consists of 14 residues. Written as DNA, the CDR3 is TGTGCCAGTAGGTACAGGGGAGAAAATTCACCCCTCCACTTT. This encodes CASRYRGENSPLHF.

The chain couples TRBV4-2 to TRBJ2-1; D may be TRBD1 (6 bases). CDR1 and CDR2 from the germline V gene are LGHNA and YNFKEQ. CDR3 size: 17 residues. V was cut by 0 bases and J by 4 bases, with 16 bases left in between. The CDR3: CASSQDEAGEVYNEQFF. The CDR3 DNA reads as TGTGCCAGCAGCCAAGATGAGGCAGGGGAAGTGTACAATGAGCAGTTCTTC.

This clone was seen a few times. The chain is built from TRBV5-1 and TRBJ2-5, with 9 bases fitting TRBD2. The V and J ends lost 7 bases and 5 bases, in that order; junction bases with no gene match: 9. Germline CDR1 is SGHRS and CDR2 is YFSETQ. This CDR3 spans 14 amino acids. CDR3 DNA sequence: TGCGCCAGCGGATTAGCGGGAGAGGGCGAGACCCAGTACTTC. Protein: CASGLAGEGETQYF.

The sample holds one count of this clone. This chain joins TRBV5-4 and TRBJ2-1; 12 nucleotides agree with TRBD1. The CDR3 contains 15 residues. Germline CDR1 is SGHNT and CDR2 is YYREEE (reference sequence). J was trimmed by 4 bases and V by 4 bases; bases with no gene match: 3. In nucleotides, the CDR3 is TGTGCCAGCAGCCTGGGACAGGGGGCTTACAATGAGCAGTTCTTC. This translates into CASSLGQGAYNEQFF. The full variable domain, its missing parts supplied by reference TRBV5-4 and TRBJ2-1, is ETGVTQSPTHLIKTRGQQVTLRCSSQSGHNTVSWYQQALGQGPQFIFQYYREEENGRGNFPPRFSGLQFPNYSSELNVNALELDDSALYLCASSLGQGAYNEQFFGPGTRLTVL.

A note on this clone: Distinct nucleotide sequences in the sample also encode this CDR3. V usage is TRBV18 and J usage is TRBJ1-5, with D possibly matching TRBD1 (6 bases). Germline V gene data show CDR1 as KGHSH and CDR2 as LQKENI. The CDR3 length is 13 residues. Deletions cut 2 bases from V and 4 bases from J, with 6 bases between. The CDR3 protein is CASSPDRNQPQHF. In DNA, the CDR3 is TGTGCCAGCTCACCAGACAGGAATCAGCCCCAGCATTTT.

This clone is a singleton in its sample. The gene calls are TRBV7-9 and TRBJ2-5, with no clear D. V lost 5 bases to trimming and J lost 3 bases, with 7 bases between them. The CDR3 has 12 amino acids. Per the germline V gene, CDR1 is SEHNR and CDR2 is FQNEAQ (reference sequence). CDR3 residues: CASSLLKETQYF. CDR3 nucleotides: TGTGCCAGCAGCCTCTTAAAAGAGACCCAGTACTTC. Variable domain in full (rest from reference TRBV7-9 and TRBJ2-5): DTGVSQNPRHKITKRGQNVTFRCDPISEHNRLYWYRQTLGQGPEFLTYFQNEAQLEKSRLLSDRFSAERPKGSFSTLEIQRTEQGDSAMYLCASSLLKETQYFGPGTRLLVL.

This clone was counted a single time. V usage is TRBV12-5 and J usage is TRBJ2-3; D gene ambiguous. The V end lost 0 bases, the J end lost 0 bases, and 10 bases lay between the germline ends. From germline, CDR1 is LGHNT and CDR2 FRNRAP. The CDR3 is 16 amino acids. The CDR3 reads CASGLVLSVSTDTQYF. In DNA, the CDR3 is TGTGCTAGTGGTTTGGTACTGAGCGTAAGCACAGATACGCAGTATTTT. The variable domain in full, with the rest retrieved from reference TRBV12-5 and TRBJ2-3, is DARVTQTPRHKVTEMGQEVTMRCQPILGHNTVFWYRQTMMQGLELLAYFRNRAPLDDSGMPKDRFSAEMPDATLATLKIQPSEPRDSAVYFCASGLVLSVSTDTQYFGPGTRLTVL.

This chain links TRBV27 with TRBJ2-3, with 9 bases that match TRBD1. The CDR3 has 17 amino acids. CDR1 and CDR2 from the germline V gene are MNHEY and SMNVEV (reference sequence). The trim removed 4 bases at V and 1 base at J, leaving 9 bases unmatched. The CDR3 region has the DNA TGTGCCAGCAGTTGGACAGGGGTGGGATGGGGCACAGATACGCAGTATTTT. It yields the protein CASSWTGVGWGTDTQYF.

For this clone: This specimen includes other DNA sequences encoding the same CDR3. The rearrangement links TRBV19 to TRBJ2-3; TRBD2 aligns across 11 bases. CDR3 length equals 14 residues. Germline V gives CDR1 LNHDA, CDR2 SQIVND (reference sequence). V lost 6 bases and J lost 5; bases outside the gene matches: 4. The CDR3 DNA is TGTGCCAGTAGCCGCCTAGCGGGGGGAGATACGCAGTATTTT. Protein product: CASSRLAGGDTQYF.

The V gene is TRBV5-1, the J gene TRBJ2-7, with D unresolved. Looked up from germline, CDR1 is SGHRS and CDR2 is YFSETQ. V lost 4 bases to trimming and J lost 0 bases, with 11 bases between them. This CDR3 has 14 residues. The CDR3 DNA reads TGCGCCAGCAGCGAGTCAGGAAACTCCTACGAGCAGTACTTC. Translation: CASSESGNSYEQYF. Drawing the rest from reference TRBV5-1 and TRBJ2-7, the complete variable domain is KAGVTQTPRYLIKTRGQQVTLSCSPISGHRSVSWYQQTPGQGLQFLFEYFSETQRNKGNFPGRFSGRQFSNSRSEMNVSTLELGDSALYLCASSESGNSYEQYFGPGTRLTVT.

A few counts support this clone. The V call is TRBV5-5, the J call TRBJ1-1, with 8 bases matching TRBD1. CDR1 and CDR2 from the germline V gene are SGHKS and YYEKEE (reference sequence). CDR3 length equals 15 residues. V lost 4 bases and J lost 6; bases outside the gene matches: 11. The DNA of the CDR3 is TGTGCCAGCAGCCGGGAGACAGGGGACTCTGCTGAAGCTTTCTTT. Translated: CASSRETGDSAEAFF.

V and J are TRBV7-8 and TRBJ2-7; 8 positions agree with TRBD2. V was clipped by 4 bases and J by 2 bases; unmatched bases: 13. The V gene's germline CDR1 is SGHVS and CDR2 FQNEAQ. The CDR3 length is 17 residues. CDR3 nucleotides: TGTGCCAGCAGCTCCCGTGGTAGCGGGACACAAACCTACGAGCAGTACTTC. It specifies CASSSRGSGTQTYEQYF.

This chain connects TRBV9 to TRBJ2-7, with D unclear. The germline V gene encodes CDR1 SGDLS and CDR2 YYNGEE. The V end lost 0 bases, the J end lost 2 bases, and 9 bases lay between the germline ends. This CDR3 has 14 residues. The CDR3 region has the DNA TGTGCCAGCAGCGTAGGAGGCAGTACCTACGAGCAGTACTTC. It codes for CASSVGGSTYEQYF.

Concerning this clone: Other DNA sequences in the same sample also yield this CDR3. The CDR3 is CASSQVGGQPQHF. The CDR3 DNA sequence: TGCGCCAGCAGCCAAGTAGGCGGTCAGCCCCAGCATTTT. V is TRBV4-3 and J is TRBJ1-5; D remains unclear. V shed 1 base and J shed 6 bases, with 7 bases lying between them. This CDR3 contains 13 residues. In germline, CDR1 is LGHNA, CDR2 YSLEER.

The V gene is TRBV5-5, the J gene TRBJ1-1, with no clear D. V gave up 1 base and J gave up 3 bases, with 16 bases separating them. Germline CDR1 is SGHKS and CDR2 is YYEKEE (reference sequence). The CDR3 is 16 residues long. The CDR3 protein is CASSLPHTRGYTEAFF. The CDR3 DNA is TGTGCCAGCAGCTTGCCCCACACGCGAGGGTACACTGAAGCTTTCTTT.

The chain employs TRBV10-2 and TRBJ1-1; TRBD1 might be the D (6 bases). This CDR3 spans 14 amino acids. V gave up 4 bases and J gave up 5 bases, with 14 bases separating them. Germline CDR1 and CDR2: WSHSY and SAAADI. The CDR3 here is CASSVGGGRTEAFF. DNA of the CDR3: TGCGCCAGCAGTGTGGGGGGCGGGAGGACTGAAGCTTTCTTT.